What follows are 28 T cell receptor beta chains derived from one specimen sequenced in a study of cytomegalovirus exposure and HLA in healthy donors. The PCR employed 60 Vbeta primers together with 13 Jbeta primers. Assay: immunoSEQ multiplex PCR; the TCRdb copy retains only in-frame clones and omits some. This repertoire shows around 200,000 clones, around 80% found once; its top ten account for 4.4%. The sequencing input was PBMCs. Receptor source: a woman between 25 and 40 years old in good health and CMV-seropositive.

The J gene is TRBJ2-7, the V gene TRBV6-6, with D perhaps TRBD2 (5 bases). The CDR3 sequence is 14 residues long. V was clipped by 6 bases and J by 5 bases, with 17 bases between them. In germline, CDR1 is MNHNY, CDR2 SVGAGI (reference sequence). CDR3 sequence (DNA): TGTGCCAGCAGCCCCCTGGAGGAGGAAAACGAGCAGTACTTC. Residues: CASSPLEEENEQYF.

This clone was recorded a few times. The J gene is TRBJ1-1, the V gene TRBV18, with D unresolved. The CDR3 runs to 11 residues. Germline lookup yields CDR1 KGHSH and CDR2 LQKENI. Trimming pared 3 bases from V and 11 bases from J, leaving 10 bases between. CDR3 region: CASSPQRGAFF. As DNA, the CDR3 is TGTGCCAGCTCACCGCAGCGGGGTGCTTTCTTT. The whole variable domain, filled in from reference TRBV18 and TRBJ1-1, reads NAGVMQNPRHLVRRRGQEARLRCSPMKGHSHVYWYRQLPEEGLKFMVYLQKENIIDESGMPKERFSAEFPKEGPSILRIQQVVRGDSAAYFCASSPQRGAFFGQGTRLTVV.

The chain is built from TRBV4-1 and TRBJ2-3; 12 bases are a match to TRBD2. The CDR3 consists of 15 residues. Germline loops: CDR1 MGHRA, CDR2 YSYEKL. V was clipped by 0 bases and J by 9 bases; unmatched bases: 4. CDR3 sequence (DNA): TGCGCCAGCAGCCAAGAAGGCACTAGCGGGAGGACGCAGTATTTT. It encodes CASSQEGTSGRTQYF.

This chain links TRBV5-1 with TRBJ1-3, with D hard to call. The CDR3 runs 13 residues. V lost 2 bases to trimming and J lost 2 bases, with 5 bases between them. CDR1 and CDR2 (germline): SGHRS, YFSETQ. CDR3 DNA: TGCGCCAGCAGCTTAACAGCTGGAAACACCATATATTTT. Its translation is CASSLTAGNTIYF. The full variable domain, rest sourced from reference TRBV5-1 and TRBJ1-3, is KAGVTQTPRYLIKTRGQQVTLSCSPISGHRSVSWYQQTPGQGLQFLFEYFSETQRNKGNFPGRFSGRQFSNSRSEMNVSTLELGDSALYLCASSLTAGNTIYFGEGSWLTVV.

The J gene is TRBJ1-3, the V gene TRBV6-6; D remains ambiguous. The CDR3 sequence is 16 residues long. Per germline, CDR1 MNHNY and CDR2 SVGAGI (reference sequence). V lost 6 bases, J lost 0 bases, and 15 bases lay in between. The CDR3 protein is CASSLDGGRSGNTIYF. The CDR3 DNA reads TGTGCCAGCAGCTTGGACGGAGGACGCTCTGGAAACACCATATATTTT.

This chain uses TRBV4-1 with TRBJ2-5; 9 bases match TRBD2. Germline lookup yields CDR1 MGHRA and CDR2 YSYEKL. The CDR3 spans 15 residues. The V and J ends lost 5 bases and 5 bases, in that order; junction bases with no gene match: 9. The CDR3 DNA reads TGCGCCAGCAGCTCAGAGCGGGAGGAGCGGGAGACCCAGTACTTC. Translating gives CASSSEREERETQYF.

The CDR3 coding sequence is TGCGCCAGCAGGCCTATAGCCGGAGGTTCAACTAATGAAAAACTGTTTTTT. It codes for CASRPIAGGSTNEKLFF. The chain couples TRBV4-1 to TRBJ1-4, with D unresolved. Trimming took 6 bases from V and 0 from J, leaving 17 bases between them. Germline values: CDR1 MGHRA, CDR2 YSYEKL. This CDR3 has 17 residues.

The sample holds a few counts of this clone. V is TRBV4-2 and J is TRBJ2-7; TRBD1 matches at 10 bases. Germline values: CDR1 LGHNA, CDR2 YNFKEQ. J was trimmed by 4 bases and V by 1 base; bases with no gene match: 4. This CDR3 comprises 15 residues. DNA for the CDR3: TGTGCCAGCAGCCAAGCCGGGACAGGGGTATACGAGCAGTACTTC. Translating gives CASSQAGTGVYEQYF.

The chain carries TRBV7-9 and TRBJ1-1, with D perhaps TRBD1 (5 bases). The CDR3 consists of 13 residues. Trimming stripped 7 bases from V and 8 bases from J, with 17 bases between. The germline gives CDR1 SEHNR, CDR2 FQNEAQ (reference sequence). CDR3 DNA sequence: TGTGCCAGCACCTCTGTAAGGGCAGGGGAAGCTTTCTTT. Protein product: CASTSVRAGEAFF. Filled out from reference TRBV7-9 and TRBJ1-1, the complete variable domain reads DTGVSQNPRHKITKRGQNVTFRCDPISEHNRLYWYRQTLGQGPEFLTYFQNEAQLEKSRLLSDRFSAERPKGSFSTLEIQRTEQGDSAMYLCASTSVRAGEAFFGQGTRLTVV.

This clone was detected a few times. The same CDR3 also results from other DNA sequences found in this sample. The V call is TRBV27, the J call TRBJ1-2; D perhaps matches TRBD1 (5 bases). The CDR3 totals 12 residues. CDR1 and CDR2 from the germline V gene are MNHEY and SMNVEV (reference sequence). Trimming took off 5 bases at V and 4 bases at J, with 8 bases between the two ends. The CDR3 sequence: CASSPDSYGYTF. The DNA of the CDR3 is TGTGCCAGCAGTCCTGACAGCTATGGCTACACCTTC.

V usage is TRBV5-1 and J usage is TRBJ2-5; 10 bases agree with TRBD1. The CDR3 covers 15 residues. Germline values: CDR1 SGHRS, CDR2 YFSETQ. The V segment lost 2 bases and the J segment 5 bases; nucleotides outside the gene matches: 6. The CDR3 DNA follows: TGCGCCAGCAGCTTATCCGGGACAGGGGATGAGACCCAGTACTTC. This codes for CASSLSGTGDETQYF.

The genes are TRBV9 and TRBJ2-3; D might be TRBD1 (6 bases). The CDR3 runs 14 residues. From germline, CDR1 is SGDLS and CDR2 YYNGEE. Trimming removed 4 bases at V and 6 bases at J, with 15 bases between. CDR3 amino acids: CASSYSGEFDTQYF. As DNA, the CDR3 is TGTGCCAGCAGCTACTCAGGGGAGTTTGATACGCAGTATTTT.

The rearrangement joins TRBV9 to TRBJ2-2; 13 positions agree with TRBD2. Unmatched junction bases numbered 8, after V lost 3 bases and J lost 0 bases. CDR3 length equals 19 residues. CDR1 and CDR2 (germline): SGDLS, YYNGEE. CDR3 amino acids: CASSASGTSGDSNTGELFF. CDR3 nucleotides: TGTGCCAGCAGCGCCTCCGGGACTAGCGGGGATTCGAACACCGGGGAGCTGTTTTTT.

This clone was recorded a few times. J is TRBJ2-7 and V is TRBV2, with TRBD2 matching 9 bases. The CDR3 is 14 residues long. J lost 5 bases, V lost 4 bases, and 6 bases had no gene match. Germline V gene sequence: CDR1 SNHLY, CDR2 FYNNEI. This chain's CDR3 is CASSVGLATHEQYF. The DNA for the CDR3 is TGTGCCAGCAGTGTGGGACTAGCAACTCACGAGCAGTACTTC.

The chain combines TRBV6-5 with TRBJ1-1; D uncertain. CDR1 MNHEY and CDR2 SVGAGI come from the germline V gene. CDR3 length equals 13 residues. Trimming cost V 6 bases and J 4 bases, with 12 bases left between them. CDR3 nucleotide sequence: TGTGCCAGCAGCCCTATCGGTACCACTGAAGCTTTCTTT. Residues: CASSPIGTTEAFF.

V gene TRBV7-2 combines with J gene TRBJ1-1; TRBD1 agrees at 7 bases. This CDR3 region has 15 residues. CDR1 and CDR2 (germline): SGHTA, FQGNSA. V was pared by 1 base and J by 5 bases, with 7 bases of the junction left unmatched. The CDR3 DNA follows: TGTGCCAGCAGCTTAGGGAGGGGGCTGTGGACTGAAGCTTTCTTT. It is translated as CASSLGRGLWTEAFF.

The J gene is TRBJ2-1, the V gene TRBV11-2; D is uncertain. V gave up 5 bases and J gave up 4 bases, with 3 bases separating them. Germline assignment: CDR1 SGHAT and CDR2 FQNNGV. The CDR3 has 11 residues. The CDR3 sequence: CASSRYNEQFF. The CDR3 DNA reads as TGTGCCAGCAGCCGGTACAATGAGCAGTTCTTC.

The chain joins TRBV6-6 to TRBJ2-7, with a possible D match to TRBD1 (5 bases). CDR3 length equals 14 residues. V lost 2 bases and J 3 bases, leaving 11 bases between the germline ends. Germline V gene sequence: CDR1 MNHNY, CDR2 SVGAGI (reference sequence). The CDR3 sequence: CASSYADRDYEQYF. The CDR3 bases are TGTGCCAGCAGTTACGCTGACAGAGACTACGAGCAGTACTTC.

Worth noting for this clone: The germline gene is not matched at one end of the junction; a read error may be the cause. Different DNA sequences within this sample yield the same CDR3. The genes are TRBV7-9 and TRBJ1-1; D gene ambiguous. CDR3 length equals 13 residues. Germline V lookup: CDR1 SEHNR, CDR2 FQNEAQ (reference sequence). The CDR3 sequence: CASSPAAAAEAFF. The CDR3 DNA reads TGCGCCAGCAGCCCCGCGGCAGCCGCTGAAGCTTTCTTT.

The CDR3 DNA is TGCGCCAGCAGCTTGGAGTTAGGGGTACTGGCTTTCTTT. It is translated as CASSLELGVLAFF. This chain connects TRBV5-1 to TRBJ1-1; maybe TRBD1 (5 bases). The CDR3 runs to 13 residues. Per germline, CDR1 SGHRS and CDR2 YFSETQ. Between the trimmed V and J ends, which lost 0 bases and 11 bases, there was a span of 14 bases.

The rearrangement links TRBV2 to TRBJ2-2, with 9 positions matching TRBD2. This CDR3 comprises 15 residues. Germline V lookup: CDR1 SNHLY, CDR2 FYNNEI. The junction had 9 bases not matched to a gene; V was cut back by 9 bases and J by 4 bases. CDR3 coding DNA: TGTGCCAGGACCGCGACTAGCGGATTCACCGGGGAGCTGTTTTTT. Amino acid sequence: CARTATSGFTGELFF.

The chain uses TRBV4-3 and TRBJ1-3; D not resolved. Germline V lookup: CDR1 LGHNA, CDR2 YSLEER. The V and J ends lost 5 bases and 4 bases respectively, with 12 bases between them. The CDR3 extends over 14 amino acids. Here the CDR3 DNA reads TGCGCCAGCAGCTTCAACCGCGTAGGAAACACCATATATTTT. Its translation is CASSFNRVGNTIYF.

The chain is built from TRBV2 and TRBJ2-7; D perhaps matches TRBD1 (6 bases). This CDR3 is 12 amino acids long. Trimming took 8 bases from V and 1 from J, leaving 9 bases between them. Germline V gene lookup returns CDR1 SNHLY and CDR2 FYNNEI. CDR3 sequence (DNA): TGTGCCAGCGGCAGGGGTTCCTACGAGCAGTACTTC. Translating it yields CASGRGSYEQYF.

The V call is TRBV11-2, the J call TRBJ1-5, with D possibly being TRBD1 (6 bases). The CDR3 is 13 amino acids. V was pared by 5 bases and J by 9 bases, with 14 bases between. Germline V gives CDR1 SGHAT, CDR2 FQNNGV. This CDR3 reads CASSVGGAGPQHF. The CDR3 nucleotides are TGTGCCAGCAGCGTAGGGGGAGCCGGGCCCCAGCATTTT. Looking up the rest from reference TRBV11-2 and TRBJ1-5 gives the full variable domain: EAGVAQSPRYKIIEKRQSVAFWCNPISGHATLYWYQQILGQGPKLLIQFQNNGVVDDSQLPKDRFSAERLKGVDSTLKIQPAKLEDSAVYLCASSVGGAGPQHFGDGTRLSIL.

This clone was recorded once. CDR3 bases: TGCGCCAGCAGCCAAGGGTGGCCCGAAGAGACCCAGTACTTC. This encodes CASSQGWPEETQYF. The chain employs TRBV4-1 and TRBJ2-5; D is unresolved. V dropped 1 base and J dropped 3 bases, with 9 bases sitting between them. CDR1 and CDR2 (germline): MGHRA, YSYEKL. The CDR3 spans 14 residues.

V usage is TRBV27 and J usage is TRBJ2-7, with 7 bases that match TRBD1. CDR3 length: 16 amino acids. CDR1 is MNHEY and CDR2 is SMNVEV in the germline V gene (reference sequence). Trimming took 4 bases from V and 2 from J; bases not matched to a gene: 11. The CDR3 region is CASSSYRGRNPYEQYF. DNA of the CDR3: TGTGCCAGCAGTTCCTACAGGGGCAGAAATCCCTACGAGCAGTACTTC.

The chain links TRBV6-6 to TRBJ2-1, with 9 bases aligning to TRBD2. The CDR3 is 15 amino acids. Germline-derived CDR1 and CDR2 are MNHNY and SVGAGI (reference sequence). The junction had 8 bases not matched to a gene; V was cut back by 10 bases and J by 1 base. The DNA of the CDR3 is TGTGCCACCTTGGGGCGGGGGGGGTCCTACAATGAGCAGTTCTTC. Protein product: CATLGRGGSYNEQFF.

V usage is TRBV11-2 and J usage is TRBJ1-2; D gene uncertain. Germline CDR1 and CDR2: SGHAT and FQNNGV. The CDR3 is made up of 14 amino acids. V was trimmed by 5 bases and J by 6 bases, leaving 16 bases between them. The CDR3: CASSLHGGENGYTF. DNA of the CDR3: TGTGCCAGCAGCCTACATGGTGGGGAGAATGGCTACACCTTC.